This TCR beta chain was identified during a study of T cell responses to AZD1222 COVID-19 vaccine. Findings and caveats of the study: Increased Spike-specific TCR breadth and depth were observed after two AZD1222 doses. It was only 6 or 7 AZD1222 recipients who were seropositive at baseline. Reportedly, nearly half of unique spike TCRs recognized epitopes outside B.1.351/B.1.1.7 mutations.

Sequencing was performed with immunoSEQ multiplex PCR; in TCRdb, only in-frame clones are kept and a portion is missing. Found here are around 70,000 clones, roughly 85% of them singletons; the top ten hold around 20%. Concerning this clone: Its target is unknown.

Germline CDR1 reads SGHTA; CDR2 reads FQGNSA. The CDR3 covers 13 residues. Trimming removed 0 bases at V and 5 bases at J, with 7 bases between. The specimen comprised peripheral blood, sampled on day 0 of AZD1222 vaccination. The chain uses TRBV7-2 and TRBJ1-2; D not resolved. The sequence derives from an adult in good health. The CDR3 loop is CASSLAGIYGYTF. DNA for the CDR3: TGTGCCAGCAGCTTAGCGGGGATTTATGGCTACACCTTC.